This entry lists 29 T cell receptor beta chains sequenced from one sample in a study of T cell responses to AZD1222 COVID-19 vaccine. Sequenced by immunoSEQ multiplex PCR; TCRdb stores in-frame clones only, minus some. The sample has around 260,000 clones; 80% to 95% are singletons. The specimen was peripheral blood, collected on day 0 of AZD1222 vaccination. The source is an adult in good health.

This rearrangement joins TRBV7-2 to TRBJ1-5, with 9 bases that match TRBD1. Looked up from germline, CDR1 is SGHTA and CDR2 is FQGNSA. The length of the CDR3 is 17 residues. The trim removed 3 bases at V and 0 bases at J, leaving 6 bases unmatched. The CDR3 loop reads CASSFTGQGHSNQPQHF. CDR3 sequence (DNA): TGTGCCAGCAGCTTCACGGGACAGGGCCATAGCAATCAGCCCCAGCATTTT.

The V and J genes are TRBV3-1 (or the pseudogene TRBV3-2) and TRBJ1-1; a possible D gene is TRBD1 (5 bases). In germline, CDR1 is LGHDT, CDR2 YNNKEL (reference sequence). The CDR3 length is 13 residues. V was pared by 0 bases and J by 6 bases, with 8 bases between. CDR3 nucleotide sequence: TGTGCCAGCAGCCAAGATCTAGGGGCTGAAGCTTTCTTT. As protein: CASSQDLGAEAFF.

The rearrangement uses TRBV18 and TRBJ2-7; TRBD1 is a possible D gene (5 bases). The CDR3 consists of 13 residues. Germline V gene data show CDR1 as KGHSH and CDR2 as LQKENI. V gave up 2 bases and J gave up 0 bases, with 5 bases separating them. CDR3 loop: CASSPGASYEQYF. CDR3 sequence (DNA): TGTGCCAGCTCACCAGGGGCCTCCTACGAGCAGTACTTC.

The chain recombines TRBV6-6 with TRBJ1-2; D perhaps matches TRBD1 (5 bases). The CDR3 spans 12 residues. Trimming shortened V by 10 bases and J by 5 bases, and 14 bases separated the two germline ends. Per the germline V gene, CDR1 is MNHNY and CDR2 is SVGAGI (reference sequence). CDR3 residues: CATRGVSYGYTF. CDR3 DNA sequence: TGTGCCACGAGAGGGGTTTCTTATGGCTACACCTTC.

CDR3 loop: CATSGLNPGYTF. The CDR3 coding sequence is TGTGCCACCTCCGGACTTAATCCTGGCTACACCTTC. The chain couples TRBV28 to TRBJ1-2; D is undetermined. This CDR3 contains 12 residues. Trimming shortened V by 10 bases and J by 7 bases, and 16 bases separated the two germline ends. In germline, CDR1 is MDHEN, CDR2 SYDVKM.

The chain uses TRBV3-1 (or the pseudogene TRBV3-2) and TRBJ2-3; D call uncertain. This CDR3 is built from 12 residues. Trimming pared 4 bases from V and 6 bases from J, leaving 8 bases between. CDR1 and CDR2 (germline): LGHDT, YNNKEL (reference sequence). CDR3 amino acids: CASSRLKDTQYF. The CDR3 DNA reads as TGTGCCAGCAGCCGATTGAAGGATACGCAGTATTTT.

This sequence joins TRBV9 and TRBJ1-2, with D perhaps matching TRBD1 (5 bases). The CDR3 extends over 14 amino acids. Germline V gene data show CDR1 as SGDLS and CDR2 as YYNGEE. V shed 2 bases and J shed 3 bases, with 11 bases lying between them. CDR3 amino acids: CASSVGREDYGYTF. CDR3 bases: TGTGCCAGCAGCGTGGGCAGGGAAGACTATGGCTACACCTTC.

V and J are TRBV5-6 and TRBJ2-5; TRBD2 matches at 14 bases. This CDR3 spans 16 amino acids. The junction had 6 bases not matched to a gene; V was cut back by 3 bases and J by 5 bases. Germline values: CDR1 SGHDT, CDR2 YYEEEE. In DNA, the CDR3 is TGTGCCAGCAGCTGGGGACTAGCGGGGGCTGGCGAGACCCAGTACTTC. Its protein is CASSWGLAGAGETQYF.

This chain's CDR3 is CASRAGTGKFYGYTF. The CDR3 DNA follows: TGTGCCAGCAGGGCCGGGACAGGGAAATTCTATGGCTACACCTTC. This chain joins TRBV2 and TRBJ1-2, with 9 bases aligning to TRBD1. The germline CDR1 and CDR2 sequences are SNHLY and FYNNEI. J was trimmed by 4 bases and V by 6 bases; bases with no gene match: 9. The CDR3 totals 15 residues.

This chain uses TRBV5-1 with TRBJ2-7; 8 bases are shared with TRBD1. The CDR3 is 15 amino acids. The V and J ends lost 0 bases and 3 bases, in that order; junction bases with no gene match: 5. Looked up from germline, CDR1 is SGHRS and CDR2 is YFSETQ. CDR3 DNA sequence: TGCGCCAGCAGCTTGGGTCGGGGACAGGTCTACGAGCAGTACTTC. It specifies CASSLGRGQVYEQYF.

V and J are TRBV7-2 and TRBJ2-7; D possibly corresponds to TRBD1 (6 bases). Trimming cost V 5 bases and J 7 bases, with 12 bases left between them. This CDR3 has 12 amino acids. Per the germline V gene, CDR1 is SGHTA and CDR2 is FQGNSA. The CDR3 loop reads CASSRSRGEQYF. CDR3 sequence (DNA): TGTGCCAGCAGCCGATCAAGGGGGGAGCAGTACTTC.

This sequence joins TRBV2 and TRBJ1-2; 7 positions match TRBD1. The V and J ends lost 5 bases and 4 bases, in that order; junction bases with no gene match: 4. The CDR3 is 13 amino acids. Per germline, CDR1 SNHLY and CDR2 FYNNEI. CDR3 sequence reads: CASSTGASYGYTF. The CDR3 nucleotides read TGTGCCAGCAGTACAGGGGCCTCCTATGGCTACACCTTC.

The V and J genes are TRBV5-5 and TRBJ1-5; 8 bases map to TRBD1. V lost 0 bases and J lost 4; bases outside the gene matches: 12. The CDR3 runs to 18 residues. Germline lookup yields CDR1 SGHKS and CDR2 YYEKEE (reference sequence). The CDR3 bases are TGTGCCAGCAGCTTGGCCCCAGCCAGGGGGCCAGGTAATCAGCCCCAGCATTTT. It yields the protein CASSLAPARGPGNQPQHF.

This clone was detected only a few times. The V and J genes are TRBV7-9 and TRBJ1-2; 8 bases line up with TRBD1. V lost 3 bases, J lost 9 bases, and 6 bases stayed unmatched. CDR3 length: 13 amino acids. CDR1 is SEHNR and CDR2 is FQNEAQ in the germline V gene (reference sequence). The CDR3 coding sequence is TGTGCCAGCAGCTTCGACAGGGGCGGCCGCTACACCTTC. Its translation is CASSFDRGGRYTF.

This clone was counted between two and nine times. Other nucleotide sequences from this sample produce the same CDR3. The chain uses TRBV11-2 and TRBJ2-7, with a weak D call TRBD1 (6 bases). This CDR3 has 14 amino acids. The germline V gene has CDR1 SGHAT and CDR2 FQNNGV. V dropped 5 bases and J dropped 2 bases, with 13 bases sitting between them. The DNA of the CDR3 is TGTGCCAGCAGCCCCGGAACAGGGCCCTACGAGCAGTACTTC. This encodes CASSPGTGPYEQYF.

The rearrangement uses TRBV3-1 (or the pseudogene TRBV3-2) and TRBJ1-3; the D is unclear. This CDR3 spans 14 amino acids. Germline V CDR1 and CDR2: LGHDT, YNNKEL (reference sequence). Deletions cut 1 base from V and 1 base from J, with 5 bases between. Written as DNA, the CDR3 is TGTGCCAGCAGCCAAGCGGGTTCTGGAAACACCATATATTTT. This translates into CASSQAGSGNTIYF.

The rearrangement uses TRBV6-6 and TRBJ1-3; 7 bases match TRBD1. This CDR3 has 14 residues. Per germline, CDR1 MNHNY and CDR2 SVGAGI (reference sequence). V was pared by 6 bases and J by 2 bases, with 4 bases of the junction left unmatched. The CDR3 loop reads CASRSDRAGNTIYF. CDR3 DNA sequence: TGTGCCAGCAGAAGCGACAGGGCTGGAAACACCATATATTTT.

Here the CDR3 DNA reads TGTGCCAGCAGCGTAATAGGGGAGGTTTCCTACAATGAGCAGTTCTTC. Its translation: CASSVIGEVSYNEQFF. The chain employs TRBV9 and TRBJ2-1, with D possibly being TRBD2 (6 bases). V lost 1 base and J lost 1, with 12 bases in between. The CDR3 extends over 16 amino acids. Looked up from germline, CDR1 is SGDLS and CDR2 is YYNGEE.

The chain links TRBV21-1 to TRBJ1-2. TRBV21-1 corresponds to a pseudogene. CDR3 length: 14 amino acids. The DNA of the CDR3 is TGTGCCAGCAGCCACGTAGTATACCACGATGGCTACACCTTC. Translation gives CASSHVVYHDGYTF.

The chain links TRBV6-5 to TRBJ1-1; D remains ambiguous. V was clipped by 0 bases and J by 5 bases, with 13 bases between them. CDR3 length equals 15 residues. Germline V gives CDR1 MNHEY, CDR2 SVGAGI. Here the CDR3 DNA reads TGTGCCAGCAGTTACTCGCGGCGGAGCGAGACTGAAGCTTTCTTT. Encoded protein: CASSYSRRSETEAFF.

V usage is TRBV7-2 and J usage is TRBJ1-6; TRBD1 aligns across 8 bases. This CDR3 has 16 residues. The V gene's germline CDR1 is SGHTA and CDR2 FQGNSA. V dropped 2 bases and J dropped 7; count of bases not matched to a gene: 7. This CDR3 reads CASSLRQGASNSPLHF. DNA for the CDR3: TGTGCCAGCAGCTTAAGGCAGGGGGCAAGCAATTCACCCCTCCACTTT.

CDR3 loop: CASSQGGGLTTEAFF. Here the CDR3 DNA reads TGTGCCAGCAGCCAAGGAGGGGGACTGACCACTGAAGCTTTCTTT. The chain combines TRBV14 with TRBJ1-1, with a tentative D call TRBD1 (6 bases). Germline CDR1 reads SGHDN; CDR2 reads FVKESK. This CDR3 spans 15 amino acids. V lost 1 base and J lost 4, with 13 bases in between.

The chain combines TRBV28 with TRBJ1-6, with a weak D call TRBD1 (6 bases). The CDR3 is 15 amino acids. CDR1 and CDR2 from the germline V gene are MDHEN and SYDVKM. V was cut by 7 bases and J by 7 bases, with 17 bases left in between. This CDR3 reads CASTNAQGLNSPLHF. CDR3 sequence (DNA): TGTGCCAGCACTAACGCCCAGGGGCTGAATTCACCCCTCCACTTT.

V is TRBV5-4 and J is TRBJ2-7; 7 nucleotides line up with TRBD2. Germline V gene lookup returns CDR1 SGHNT and CDR2 YYREEE (reference sequence). V trimming: 3 bases; J trimming: 7 bases; junction bases outside the gene matches: 13. The CDR3 is 15 amino acids. CDR3 region: CASSSLRAGVGEQYF. The CDR3, as DNA: TGTGCCAGCAGCTCCCTGAGGGCGGGAGTGGGGGAGCAGTACTTC.

The CDR3, as DNA: TGTGCCAGCAGCGTAGCTGGCAGGGGGACAGATACGCAGTATTTT. Translation: CASSVAGRGTDTQYF. This rearrangement joins TRBV9 to TRBJ2-3, with 7 bases lining up with TRBD1. Germline CDR1 SGDLS, CDR2 YYNGEE. The CDR3 sequence is 15 residues long. V shed 0 bases and J 3 bases; nucleotides not matched to a gene: 4.

The chain links TRBV27 to TRBJ2-7; D possibly corresponds to TRBD1 (6 bases). The CDR3 is 16 residues long. Germline CDR1 is MNHEY and CDR2 is SMNVEV (reference sequence). Trimming took off 5 bases at V and 3 bases at J, with 20 bases between the two ends. CDR3 in amino acids: CASSLLSGTLRYEQYF. DNA for the CDR3: TGTGCCAGCAGTCTCCTCTCCGGGACACTCCGCTACGAGCAGTACTTC.

The chain recombines TRBV5-8 with TRBJ1-5; a weak D match, TRBD1 (5 bases). V shed 4 bases and J shed 5 bases, with 13 bases lying between them. Germline V gene lookup returns CDR1 SGHTS and CDR2 YDEGEE. CDR3 size: 14 residues. The chain's CDR3 is CASSRDRTYQPQHF. CDR3 sequence (DNA): TGTGCCAGCAGCCGGGACCGTACGTATCAGCCCCAGCATTTT.

The chain combines TRBV28 with TRBJ1-5, with TRBD1 identical over 9 bases. The V and J ends lost 6 bases and 6 bases, in that order; junction bases with no gene match: 9. The germline gives CDR1 MDHEN, CDR2 SYDVKM. This CDR3 comprises 15 residues. The CDR3 DNA follows: TGTGCCAGCAGCCTACAGGGGGCGCCAGGTCAGCCCCAGCATTTT. It is translated as CASSLQGAPGQPQHF.

The V gene is TRBV6-5, the J gene TRBJ1-3; possible D gene TRBD1, 5 bases. The CDR3 spans 14 residues. Germline V gene lookup returns CDR1 MNHEY and CDR2 SVGAGI. The germline V and J ends were trimmed by 10 bases and 0 bases, with 13 bases remaining between them. The CDR3 loop reads CAIRVGSSGNTIYF. The DNA for the CDR3 is TGTGCCATCAGGGTGGGGAGCTCTGGAAACACCATATATTTT.